The 2 T cell receptor beta chains given below trace back to one sample, sequenced in a study of OX40 agonist ivuxolimab in advanced cancers. Produced via immunoSEQ multiplex PCR; TCRdb's table is partial and in-frame only. The top ten hold approximately 8% of the sample, which has around 16,000 clones, 50% to 75% seen once. Sequenced here: CD4+ or CD8+ T cells sorted from blood, sampled in a trial of the OX40 agonist ivuxolimab. The receptors derive from an adult with an advanced solid tumor such as melanoma, head and neck, liver or kidney cancer.

This chain connects TRBV27 to TRBJ2-3; TRBD1 is a possible D gene (5 bases). The ends were cut back, 6 bases at V and 1 base at J, with 11 bases in the middle. The CDR3 has 14 residues. In germline, CDR1 is MNHEY, CDR2 SMNVEV (reference sequence). CDR3 coding DNA: TGTGCCAGCAGGAAAATAGGGGGCACAGATACGCAGTATTTT. Translation gives CASRKIGGTDTQYF.

The chain is built from TRBV6-5 and TRBJ1-5; D call uncertain. The V end lost 5 bases, the J end lost 5 bases, and 13 bases lay between the germline ends. This CDR3 spans 14 amino acids. CDR1 is MNHEY and CDR2 is SVGAGI in the germline V gene. For the CDR3, the DNA is TGTGCCAGCAGTGAGGACCCTAAATATCAGCCCCAGCATTTT. It is translated as CASSEDPKYQPQHF.